What follows is one T cell receptor beta chain and its context. What it recognizes is unknown. Specified time point: newly diagnosed GD, antithyroid drugs for less than 3 months. PBMC RNA served as the TCR library source. An endocrinology department located in Xi'an, China, was where the patients came from. Arm-PCR of CDR3 regions and iRepertoire HTBI primers were the basis on which TCR beta libraries were built. Using its own MiXCR run on the multiplex PCR reads, TCRdb lists one record per CDR3 protein. This table holds roughly 500,000 distinct CDR3 sequences, 9.5% to 15% found once. V was cut by 6 bases and J by 1 base, with 7 bases left in between. This CDR3 contains 13 residues. Germline V lookup: CDR1 MNHNS, CDR2 SASEGT. The sample is drawn from a study of regulatory T cells in long-lasting Graves disease. General study points: The number of shared public clonotypes was higher in persistent patients (around 2,700) than new patients (966). Thyroid tissue went unstudied; only peripheral blood was examined.

The same sample was also used in a study of T cells in Graves' hyperthyroidism and ophthalmopathy. That paper notes: On the basis of clinical symptoms, serum thyroxine and TRAb, thyroid ultrasound and orbital computed tomography, diagnoses were made.

The receptor comes from a woman younger than 45 with Graves disease. The chain has TRBV6-1 and TRBJ2-1; D is unresolved. The sequences come from peripheral blood mononuclear cells (PBMCs), collected at new diagnosis, from a patient treated with antithyroid drugs. The chain's CDR3 is CASRSASYNEQFF. DNA of the CDR3: TGTGCCAGCAGATCCGCATCCTACAATGAGCAGTTCTTC.